A few counts support the clone carrying this T cell receptor beta chain. Its antigen is not known. Sorting captured naive CD8 T cells as CD8+CD4-CCR7+CD45RA+. This specimen comes from a study of molecular identifiers for immune sequencing clone quantification. The germline V and J ends were trimmed by 1 base and 3 bases, with 9 bases remaining between them. This CDR3 contains 14 residues. Germline assignment: CDR1 SGHTA and CDR2 FQGNSA. TCRdb itself ran the PCR reads through MiXCR, one entry per CDR3 protein. The sample lists about 510,000 distinct CDR3 sequences, about 20% occurring once. Notes on the study in general: Clone sizes could be underestimated for highly expanded clones when identical TCR molecules share a barcode.

The chain combines TRBV7-2 with TRBJ1-1; D remains ambiguous. This TCR was sampled from a human donor in good health. Some libraries in this study had Jurkat cell RNA spiked in. Sequenced input: naive CD8+ T cells from blood, with Jurkat cell RNA spiked in. Subset of the sample: FACS-sorted CD8+CD4-CCR7+CD45RA+ naive T cells. The CDR3 loop reads CASSLVADYTEAFF. The CDR3 coding sequence is TGTGCCAGCAGCTTAGTGGCAGATTACACTGAAGCTTTCTTT.